The clone carrying this T cell receptor (beta chain) was counted a few times. Its antigen is not identified. These data belong to a study of T-cell reconstitution after alpha-beta-depleted transplantation in children. Findings and caveats of the study: Reports say that about two months after transplant, the alpha-beta T cells came out of several hundred graft clones that had expanded. Once a year had passed after transplant, T-cell counts and diversity came mostly from newly produced T cells. Diversity of TCRbeta at day 60 was high in some patients, arising from surviving recipient T cells and thymic progenitors.

The germline V gene encodes CDR1 WNHNN and CDR2 SYGVQD (reference sequence). CDR3 length: 15 residues. The junction had 2 bases not matched to a gene; V was cut back by 0 bases and J by 3 bases. Molecular barcoding with unique molecular identifiers was used for the TCRbeta library. One entry per CDR3 protein results from TCRdb running MiXCR on the PCR reads. In the table there are fewer than 750,000 distinct CDR3 sequences, roughly 24% of which are singletons. The chain carries TRBV10-1 and TRBJ2-3, with 8 bases fitting TRBD2. The sequence was collected from a boy under three years old who had a stem cell transplant for acute myeloid leukemia, so the T cells may come from the graft donor. Sequenced material: PBMCs, mostly from graft donor cells, taken 360 days after TCRalphabeta/CD19-depleted stem cell transplant. The CDR3 protein is CASSESAGGTDTQYF. For the CDR3, the DNA is TGCGCCAGCAGTGAGTCCGCGGGGGGTACAGATACGCAGTATTTT.